The present TCR beta chain was sequenced within a study of T cells in Graves' hyperthyroidism and ophthalmopathy. The length of the CDR3 is 15 residues. The germline gives CDR1 MDHEN, CDR2 SYDVKM. Trimming at V came to 5 bases and at J to 12 bases, leaving 15 bases not matched to a gene. Many counts were recorded for this clonotype. The investigators amplified TCR beta CDR3 regions from RNA transcripts. Initially, a first-round RT-PCR of the TCR CDR3 employed the HTBI primer set. In TCRdb, the multiplex PCR reads were re-called with MiXCR into one record per CDR3 protein. The sample includes 400,000 or so distinct CDR3 sequences, over 11% seen only once; the top ten take approximately 29%. The cohort's ophthalmopathy patients, a group with duration under 3 months, had a Clinical Activity Score of at least 3 and a NOSPECS grade of at least 4. Exclusion of a patient resulted from uncontrolled infection, other autoimmune disease, pregnancy or lactation. The diagnoses drew upon clinical symptoms, serum thyroxine and TRAb, thyroid ultrasound and orbital computed tomography. From approximately 9.1 ml of fresh peripheral blood, PBMCs were isolated.

This chain joins TRBV28 and TRBJ2-1; 8 nucleotides align to TRBD2. This TCR was sampled from a man in his fifties with Graves' ophthalmopathy. The specimen sequenced was blood. In DNA form, the CDR3 reads TGTGCCAGCAGTCCTCTAGCGGGTCCTCGGAAAGGGCAGTTCTTC. Its protein product is CASSPLAGPRKGQFF.